This TCR beta chain stems from a study of blood T cell repertoires in COVID-19. The CDR3 runs 17 residues. CDR1 and CDR2 from the germline V gene are LNHDA and SQIVND (reference sequence). The V segment lost 10 bases and the J segment 4 bases; nucleotides outside the gene matches: 17. Clones were read by immunoSEQ multiplex PCR, and TCRdb kept only the in-frame ones, dropping some. This sample yields about 190,000 clones, of which about nine tenths are seen a single time; approximately 1.1% belongs to the top ten. This sequence originates from a man aged 25 to 40 with acute or convalescent COVID-19. Material: peripheral blood. V and J are TRBV19 and TRBJ2-2; the match to TRBD2 covers 8 bases. CDR3 sequence reads: CAIGGGPGSVTTGELFF. CDR3 DNA sequence: TGTGCCATCGGCGGGGGGCCGGGGTCGGTAACCACCGGGGAGCTGTTTTTT.